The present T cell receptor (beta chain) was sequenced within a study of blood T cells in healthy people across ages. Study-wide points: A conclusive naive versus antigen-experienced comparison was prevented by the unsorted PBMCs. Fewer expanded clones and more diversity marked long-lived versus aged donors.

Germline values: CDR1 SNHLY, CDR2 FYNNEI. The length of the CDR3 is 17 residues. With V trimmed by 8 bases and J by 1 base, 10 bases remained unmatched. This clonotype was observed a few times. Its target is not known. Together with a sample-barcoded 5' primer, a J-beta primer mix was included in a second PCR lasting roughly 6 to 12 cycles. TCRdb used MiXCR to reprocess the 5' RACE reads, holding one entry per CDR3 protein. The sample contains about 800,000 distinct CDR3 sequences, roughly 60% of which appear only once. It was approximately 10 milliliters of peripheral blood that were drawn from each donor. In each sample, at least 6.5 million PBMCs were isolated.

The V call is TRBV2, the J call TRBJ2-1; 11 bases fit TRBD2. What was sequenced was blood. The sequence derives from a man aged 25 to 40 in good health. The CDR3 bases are TGTGCCAGCCATAGCGGGAGGGCCGATAGGTCCTACAATGAGCAGTTCTTC. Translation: CASHSGRADRSYNEQFF. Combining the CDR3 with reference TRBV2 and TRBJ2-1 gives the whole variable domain EPEVTQTPSHQVTQMGQEVILRCVPISNHLYFYWYRQILGQKVEFLVSFYNNEISEKSEIFDDQFSVERPDGSNFTLKIRSTKLEDSAMYFCASHSGRADRSYNEQFFGPGTRLTVL.